One TCR beta chain is described in this entry. Antigen specificity is unknown. The sample originates from a study of monozygotic twins with inflammatory bowel disease. Study results and limitations: Especially with disease activity, IBD patients had fewer clonotypes in common with others than healthy twins did. Compared with healthy co-twins, IBD patients showed reduced TCRbeta repertoire diversity by inverse Simpson.

Germline-derived CDR1 and CDR2 are DFQATT and SNEGSKA (reference sequence). This CDR3 spans 15 amino acids. From its re-call of the 5' RACE reads, TCRdb lists each CDR3 protein once, without DNA. The specimen's table records approximately 300,000 distinct CDR3 sequences. V usage is TRBV20-1 and J usage is TRBJ1-5; TCRdb outputs TRBD1, but without DNA this stays unchecked. Specimen: blood. This receptor was obtained from a human donor with ulcerative colitis or Crohn's disease, or a healthy co-twin of an affected twin (not recorded which). CDR3 sequence reads: CSARDRGASNQPQHF.